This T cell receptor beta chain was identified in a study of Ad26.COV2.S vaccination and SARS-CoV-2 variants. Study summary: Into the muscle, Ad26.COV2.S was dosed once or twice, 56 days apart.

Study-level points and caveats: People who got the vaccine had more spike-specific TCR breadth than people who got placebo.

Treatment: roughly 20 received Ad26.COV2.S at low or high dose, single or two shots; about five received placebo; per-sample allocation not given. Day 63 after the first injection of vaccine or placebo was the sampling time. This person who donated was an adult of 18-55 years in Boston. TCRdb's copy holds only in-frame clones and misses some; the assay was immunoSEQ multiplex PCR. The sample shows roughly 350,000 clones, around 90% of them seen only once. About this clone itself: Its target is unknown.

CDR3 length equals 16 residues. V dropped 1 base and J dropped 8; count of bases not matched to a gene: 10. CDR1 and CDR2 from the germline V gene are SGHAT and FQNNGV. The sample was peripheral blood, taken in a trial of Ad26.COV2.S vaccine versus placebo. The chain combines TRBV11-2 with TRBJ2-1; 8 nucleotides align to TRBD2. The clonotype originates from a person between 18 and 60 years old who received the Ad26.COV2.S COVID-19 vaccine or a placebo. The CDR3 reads CASSLGGLVTFDEQFF. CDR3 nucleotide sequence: TGTGCCAGCAGCTTAGGGGGACTAGTTACCTTCGATGAGCAGTTCTTC. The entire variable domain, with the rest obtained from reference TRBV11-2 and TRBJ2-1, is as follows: EAGVAQSPRYKIIEKRQSVAFWCNPISGHATLYWYQQILGQGPKLLIQFQNNGVVDDSQLPKDRFSAERLKGVDSTLKIQPAKLEDSAVYLCASSLGGLVTFDEQFFGPGTRLTVL.